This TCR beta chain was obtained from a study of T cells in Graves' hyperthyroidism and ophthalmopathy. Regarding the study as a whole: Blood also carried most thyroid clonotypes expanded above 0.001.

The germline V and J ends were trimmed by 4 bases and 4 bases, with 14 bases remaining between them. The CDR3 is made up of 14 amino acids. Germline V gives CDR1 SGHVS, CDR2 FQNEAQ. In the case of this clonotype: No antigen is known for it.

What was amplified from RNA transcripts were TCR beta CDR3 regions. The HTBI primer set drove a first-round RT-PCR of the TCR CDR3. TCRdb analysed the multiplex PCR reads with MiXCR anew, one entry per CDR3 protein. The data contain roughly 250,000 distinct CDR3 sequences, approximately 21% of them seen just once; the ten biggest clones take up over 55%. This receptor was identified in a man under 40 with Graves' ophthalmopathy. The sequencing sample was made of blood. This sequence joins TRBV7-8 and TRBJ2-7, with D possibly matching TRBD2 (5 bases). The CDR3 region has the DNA TGTGCCAGCAGCTATGTTAGCGAAGGGTACGAGCAGTACTTC. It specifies CASSYVSEGYEQYF.